This T cell receptor beta chain comes out of a study of blood T cell repertoires in COVID-19. Across the whole study: Sites in the United States, Italy and Spain provided acute and convalescent COVID-19 samples. Nucleic acid was either cDNA or gDNA, and it came from T cells, B-cell-depleted T cells, or PBMCs.

As handled by the study authors: Reference gene primer amplification gave estimated nucleated cell counts. Some clones are missing from TCRdb's copy, which holds only in-frame ones; the method was immunoSEQ multiplex PCR. The V and J calls and clone size were taken over from that table, and D and trimming were inferred from the DNA. The sample yields fewer than 70,000 clones, about 93% seen once. V was pared by 3 bases and J by 6 bases, with 11 bases between. This CDR3 has 12 amino acids. Germline V lookup: CDR1 DFQATT, CDR2 SNEGSKA (reference sequence). Sequencing was done on a sample of peripheral blood. The chain employs TRBV20-1 and TRBJ2-5; tentative D call: TRBD1 (5 bases). This TCR derives from a woman of 80 years or more with active COVID-19. CDR3 nucleotide sequence: TGCAGTGCTAGTTTAGGGGTAAAGACCCAGTACTTC. Translation: CSASLGVKTQYF.